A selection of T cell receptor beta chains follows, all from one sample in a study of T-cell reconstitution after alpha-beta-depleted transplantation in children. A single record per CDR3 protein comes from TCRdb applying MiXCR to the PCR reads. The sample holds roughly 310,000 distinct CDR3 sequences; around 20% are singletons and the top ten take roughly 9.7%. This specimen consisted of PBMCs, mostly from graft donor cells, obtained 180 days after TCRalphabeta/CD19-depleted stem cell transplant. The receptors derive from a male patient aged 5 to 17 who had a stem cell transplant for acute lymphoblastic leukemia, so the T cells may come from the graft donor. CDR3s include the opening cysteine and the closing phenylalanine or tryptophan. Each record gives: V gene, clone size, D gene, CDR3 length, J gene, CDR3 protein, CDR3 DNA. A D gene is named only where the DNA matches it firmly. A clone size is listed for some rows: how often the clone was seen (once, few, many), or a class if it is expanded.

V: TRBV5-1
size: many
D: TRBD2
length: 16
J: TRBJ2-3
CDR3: CASSNLAGGPGDTQYF
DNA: TGCGCCAGCAGCAACCTAGCGGGAGGGCCGGGAGATACGCAGTATTTT

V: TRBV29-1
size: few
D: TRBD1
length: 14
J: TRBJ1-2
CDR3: CSVEGDRVNYGYTF
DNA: TGCAGCGTTGAAGGAGACAGGGTCAACTATGGCTACACCTTC

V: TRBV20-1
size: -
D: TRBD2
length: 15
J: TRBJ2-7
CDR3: CSARDPSGGTYEQYF
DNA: TGCAGTGCTAGAGATCCCAGCGGGGGGACCTACGAGCAGTACTTC

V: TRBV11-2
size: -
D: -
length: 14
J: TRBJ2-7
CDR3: CASSLEGFVYEQYF
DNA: TGTGCCAGCAGCTTAGAGGGTTTCGTTTACGAGCAGTACTTC

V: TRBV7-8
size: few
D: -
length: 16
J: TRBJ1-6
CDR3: CASSSQGQGVGSPLHF
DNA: TGTGCCAGCAGCTCCCAGGGGCAGGGTGTCGGTTCACCCCTCCACTTT

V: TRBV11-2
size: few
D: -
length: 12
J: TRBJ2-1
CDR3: CASSFEGVEQFF
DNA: TGTGCCAGCAGCTTTGAGGGAGTTGAGCAGTTCTTC

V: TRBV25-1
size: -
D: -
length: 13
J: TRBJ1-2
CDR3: CASSGKTNYGYTF
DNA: TGTGCCAGCAGTGGAAAGACTAACTATGGCTACACCTTC

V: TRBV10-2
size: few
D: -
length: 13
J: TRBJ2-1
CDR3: CASSEDRGSEQFF
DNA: TGCGCCAGCAGTGAGGACCGAGGGAGTGAGCAGTTCTTC

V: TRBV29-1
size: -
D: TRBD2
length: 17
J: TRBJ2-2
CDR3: CSVGPGELAGGGGELFF
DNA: TGCAGCGTTGGTCCGGGAGAACTAGCGGGAGGTGGCGGGGAGCTGTTTTTT

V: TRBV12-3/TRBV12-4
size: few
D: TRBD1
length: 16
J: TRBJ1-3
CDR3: CASTKDRAFSGNTIYF
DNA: TGTGCCAGCACGAAAGACAGGGCATTCTCTGGAAACACCATATATTTT

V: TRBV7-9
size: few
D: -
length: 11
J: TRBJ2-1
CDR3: CASSLPNEQFF
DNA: TGTGCCAGCAGCCTTCCCAATGAGCAGTTCTTC

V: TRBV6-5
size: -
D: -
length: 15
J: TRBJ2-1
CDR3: CASSYTLKGGNEQFF
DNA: TGTGCCAGCAGTTACACACTGAAGGGGGGCAATGAGCAGTTCTTC

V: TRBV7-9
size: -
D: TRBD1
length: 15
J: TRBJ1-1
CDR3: CASSPRRTGNTEAFF
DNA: TGTGCCAGCAGCCCCCGCCGGACAGGGAACACTGAAGCTTTCTTT

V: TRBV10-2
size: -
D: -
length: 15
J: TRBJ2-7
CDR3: CASSEFAEPGREQYF
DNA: TGCGCCAGCAGTGAGTTTGCAGAGCCTGGGCGGGAGCAGTACTTC

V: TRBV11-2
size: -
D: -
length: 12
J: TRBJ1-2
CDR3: CTSSRTGFGYTF
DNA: TGTACCAGCAGCCGAACGGGGTTCGGCTACACCTTC

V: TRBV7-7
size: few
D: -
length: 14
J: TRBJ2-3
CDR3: CASSFKGAGDTQYF
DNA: TGTGCCAGCAGCTTTAAGGGAGCGGGAGATACGCAGTATTTT

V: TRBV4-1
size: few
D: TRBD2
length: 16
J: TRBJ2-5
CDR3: CASSRILTSGQETQYF
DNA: TGCGCCAGCAGCCGGATATTGACTAGCGGACAAGAGACCCAGTACTTC

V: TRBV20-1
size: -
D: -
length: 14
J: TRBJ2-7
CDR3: CSARGNVGLYEQYF
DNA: TGCAGTGCTAGAGGGAATGTTGGTTTGTACGAGCAGTACTTC

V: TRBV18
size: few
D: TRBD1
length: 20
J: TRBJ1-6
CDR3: CASSPLGRGQGLSAGSPLHF
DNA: TGTGCCAGCTCACCGCTAGGCCGAGGACAGGGCCTCTCGGCAGGGTCACCCCTCCACTTT

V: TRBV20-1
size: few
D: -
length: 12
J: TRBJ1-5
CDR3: CSGTKGNQPQHF
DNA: TGCAGTGGAACTAAGGGCAATCAGCCCCAGCATTTT

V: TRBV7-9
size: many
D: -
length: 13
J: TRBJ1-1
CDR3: CASSLGWNTEAFF
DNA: TGTGCCAGCAGCTTAGGTTGGAACACTGAAGCTTTCTTT

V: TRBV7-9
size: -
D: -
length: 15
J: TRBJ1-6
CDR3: CASSFVAGDNSPLHF
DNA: TGTGCCAGCAGCTTTGTGGCAGGGGATAATTCACCCCTCCACTTT

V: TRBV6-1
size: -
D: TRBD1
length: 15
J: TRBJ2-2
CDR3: CASRWDRRNTGELFF
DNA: TGTGCCAGCAGATGGGACAGGAGAAACACCGGGGAGCTGTTTTTT

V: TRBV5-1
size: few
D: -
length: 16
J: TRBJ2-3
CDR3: CASRPGPGLDTDTQYF
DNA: TGCGCCAGCAGACCGGGGCCCGGACTTGACACAGATACGCAGTATTTT

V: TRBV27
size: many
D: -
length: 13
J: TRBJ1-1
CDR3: CASSTGMNTEAFF
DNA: TGTGCCAGCAGTACAGGTATGAACACTGAAGCTTTCTTT

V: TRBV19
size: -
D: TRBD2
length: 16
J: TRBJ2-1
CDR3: CASSIEHWRELNEQFF
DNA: TGTGCCAGTAGTATAGAACATTGGCGGGAGTTAAATGAGCAGTTCTTC

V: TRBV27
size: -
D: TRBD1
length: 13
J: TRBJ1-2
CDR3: CASSPGQVVGYTF
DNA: TGTGCCAGCAGTCCCGGACAGGTCGTCGGCTACACCTTC

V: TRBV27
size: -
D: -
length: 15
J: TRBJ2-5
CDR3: CASSLLPQVGETQYF
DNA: TGTGCCAGCAGTTTATTACCCCAGGTTGGGGAGACCCAGTACTTC

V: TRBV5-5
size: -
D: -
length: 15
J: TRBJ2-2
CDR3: CASSLVRGSIGELFF
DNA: TGTGCCAGCAGCTTGGTCCGGGGGTCGATCGGGGAGCTGTTTTTT

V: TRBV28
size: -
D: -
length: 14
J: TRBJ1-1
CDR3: CASTQGNRRTEAFF
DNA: TGTGCCAGCACTCAGGGAAACAGGCGGACTGAAGCTTTCTTT

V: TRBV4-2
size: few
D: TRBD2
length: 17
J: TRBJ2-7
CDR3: CASSPEGASGVVHEQYF
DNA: TGTGCCAGCAGCCCCGAAGGCGCTAGCGGGGTCGTCCACGAGCAGTACTTC

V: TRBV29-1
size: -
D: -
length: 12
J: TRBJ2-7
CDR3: CSVGRGRYEQYF
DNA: TGCAGCGTTGGGAGGGGGAGGTACGAGCAGTACTTC

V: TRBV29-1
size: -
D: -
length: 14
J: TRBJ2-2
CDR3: CSVWGGRNAGELFF
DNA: TGCAGCGTTTGGGGAGGAAGGAACGCCGGGGAGCTGTTTTTT

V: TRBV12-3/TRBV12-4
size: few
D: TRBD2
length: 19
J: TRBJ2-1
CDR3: CASSLEGLAGGTGRNEQFF
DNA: TGTGCCAGCAGTTTAGAGGGACTAGCGGGGGGTACAGGGCGAAATGAGCAGTTCTTC

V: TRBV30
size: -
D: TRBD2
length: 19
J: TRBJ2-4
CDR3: CAWDPTRTSGRGISNIQYF
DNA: TGTGCCTGGGACCCTACCCGGACTAGCGGGAGGGGAATCTCAAACATTCAGTACTTC

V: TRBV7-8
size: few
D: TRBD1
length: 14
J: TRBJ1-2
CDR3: CASSLGTGRNGYTF
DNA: TGTGCCAGCAGCTTAGGGACAGGGAGGAATGGCTACACCTTC

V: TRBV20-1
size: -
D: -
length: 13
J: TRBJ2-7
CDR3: CSAPSIVAGEQYF
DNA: TGCAGTGCTCCCTCTATCGTCGCGGGAGAGCAGTACTTC

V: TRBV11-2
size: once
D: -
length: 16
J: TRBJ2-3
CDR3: CASTDWRARGGDTQYF
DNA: TGTGCCAGCACCGACTGGAGGGCCAGGGGAGGGGATACGCAGTATTTT

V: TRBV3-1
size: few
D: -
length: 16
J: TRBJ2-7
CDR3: CASSQVGRGLSYEQYF
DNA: TGTGCCAGCAGCCAAGTTGGCAGGGGACTCTCCTACGAGCAGTACTTC

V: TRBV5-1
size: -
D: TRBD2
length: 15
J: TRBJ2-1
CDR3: CASSLLAGAGNEQFF
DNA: TGCGCCAGCAGCTTGCTAGCGGGAGCGGGTAATGAGCAGTTCTTC

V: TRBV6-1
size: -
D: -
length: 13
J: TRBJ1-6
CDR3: CASSTGGNSPLHF
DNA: TGTGCCAGCAGTACCGGCGGGAATTCACCCCTCCACTTT

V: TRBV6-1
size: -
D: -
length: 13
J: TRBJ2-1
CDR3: CASRPGRLGEQFF
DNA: TGTGCCAGCAGGCCGGGTCGACTGGGAGAGCAGTTCTTC

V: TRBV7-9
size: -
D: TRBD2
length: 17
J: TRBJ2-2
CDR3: CASSLRTSGMFPGELFF
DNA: TGTGCCAGCAGCCTAAGGACTAGCGGGATGTTCCCCGGGGAGCTGTTTTTT

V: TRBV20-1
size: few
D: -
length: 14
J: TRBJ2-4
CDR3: CSAEGRVAKNIQYF
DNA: TGCAGTGCCGAAGGACGCGTAGCCAAAAACATTCAGTACTTC

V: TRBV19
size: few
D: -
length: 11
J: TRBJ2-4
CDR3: CASWDTNIQYF
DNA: TGTGCCAGTTGGGACACCAACATTCAGTACTTC

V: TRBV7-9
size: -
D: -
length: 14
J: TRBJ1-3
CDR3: CASSLDLVGTSIYF
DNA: TGTGCCAGCAGCTTAGATTTGGTGGGGACCTCCATATATTTT

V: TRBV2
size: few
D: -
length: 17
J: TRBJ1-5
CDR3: CASSAYFYRDGNQPQHF
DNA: TGTGCCAGCAGTGCTTACTTCTACCGGGACGGAAATCAGCCCCAGCATTTT

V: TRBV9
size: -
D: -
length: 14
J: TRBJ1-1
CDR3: CASSLLGGDTEAFF
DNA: TGTGCCAGCAGCCTTCTCGGCGGGGACACTGAAGCTTTCTTT

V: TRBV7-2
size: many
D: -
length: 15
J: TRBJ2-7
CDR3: CASSLRQGGAYEQYF
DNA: TGTGCCAGCAGCTTACGGCAAGGGGGAGCCTACGAGCAGTACTTC

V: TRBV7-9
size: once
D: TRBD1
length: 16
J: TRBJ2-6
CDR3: CASSQTGVGGANVLTF
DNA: TGTGCCAGCAGCCAAACAGGGGTGGGAGGGGCCAACGTCCTGACTTTC

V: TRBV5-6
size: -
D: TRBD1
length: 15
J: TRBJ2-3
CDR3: CASSPLGTGADTQYF
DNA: TGTGCCAGCAGCCCCCTCGGGACAGGGGCGGATACGCAGTATTTT

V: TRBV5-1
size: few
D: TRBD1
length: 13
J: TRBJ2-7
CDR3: CASRDRAGHEQYF
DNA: TGCGCCAGCCGAGACAGGGCGGGCCACGAGCAGTACTTC

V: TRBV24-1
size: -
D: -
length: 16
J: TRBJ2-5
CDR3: CATPESQRGYQETQYF
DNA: TGTGCCACTCCTGAGTCACAGCGCGGGTACCAAGAGACCCAGTACTTC

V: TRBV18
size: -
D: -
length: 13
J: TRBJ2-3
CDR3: CASSTQRTDTQYF
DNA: TGTGCCAGCTCAACACAGCGCACAGATACGCAGTATTTT

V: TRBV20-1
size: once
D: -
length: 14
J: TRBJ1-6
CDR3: CSARDHRAGSPLHF
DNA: TGCAGTGCTAGAGATCACAGGGCTGGATCACCCCTCCACTTT

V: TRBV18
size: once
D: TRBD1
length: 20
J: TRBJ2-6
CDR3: CASSPTGTGSRPSGANVLTF
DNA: TGTGCCAGCTCACCAACCGGGACAGGGAGCCGGCCCTCTGGGGCCAACGTCCTGACTTTC

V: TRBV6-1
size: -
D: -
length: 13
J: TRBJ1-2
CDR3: CASSGGNGYGYTF
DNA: TGTGCCAGCAGTGGGGGGAATGGCTATGGCTACACCTTC